This T cell receptor beta chain was identified in a study of beta chain features in type 1 diabetes (dated by TCRdb to the late 2010s). Context from the whole study: No differences in mean age, gender distribution, total cell number or subset yield were found between patients and healthy donors. A total of 90 million to 140 million sorted cells were examined across all samples, and RNA yield correlated strongly with the number of cells per subset. In the study, recently diagnosed type 1 diabetes patients and matched healthy donors were compared on the TCRB repertoires of their sorted circulating CD4+ T cell subsets. Regulatory and stem cell-like memory subsets were obtained from only 8 patients and roughly 8 healthy donors, while naive and central memory subsets were obtained from all 28 donors.

Broader findings and caveats from the paper: PCR may preferentially amplify shorter templates, but because patient and control samples were amplified and corrected together, any resulting skew would affect both groups equally. A moderate but significant shortening of TCRB CDR3 length was observed in type 1 diabetes patients in all four CD4+ subsets. The naive, central memory and regulatory TCRB repertoires appeared to resemble one another more closely among patients than among healthy donors. Because cDNA was sequenced instead of genomic DNA, activated cells with high expression could be over-represented, although the groups did not differ in activation or CD3 levels. HLA sub-analyses involved small numbers of individuals, so any influence of HLA type on TCRB rearrangement remained unresolved. Fewer insertions and more nucleotide deletions at VDJ recombination sites were observed in patients with type 1 diabetes, implying thymic rearrangement abnormalities.

A single count supports this clone. Its antigen remains unidentified. Per-nucleotide qualities are absent, and no much larger clonotype sits a single base away. Each donor gave one peripheral blood draw, averaging about 120 mL, which was collected into heparinised tubes. Using a panel that included CD45RO, CCR7, CD25, CD127, CD95 and CD27, naive, central memory, regulatory and stem cell-like memory CD4+ T cells were sorted on a BD FACSAria II. Purity was above 95% for every sorted population. PBMCs were separated immediately by Lymphoprep density gradient centrifugation and were stained directly, without being cultured. Samples were stained and sorted in pairs, with one healthy donor and one patient per experiment, so that batch effects were minimized. The entire amount of isolated RNA was reverse transcribed using the High Capacity cDNA Reverse Transcription Kit, so the sequenced TCRB transcripts were expressed ones. Naive, central memory and regulatory T cell samples underwent deep immunoSEQ sequencing, averaging around 4 million total reads per sample. Sorted cells were lysed in RLT buffer and RNA was extracted with DNase-treated RNeasy Micro or Mini kits, depending on cell number. To prevent cross-contamination, each cell subset was processed individually, whereas patient and healthy donor samples were processed jointly. TCRB sequences were amplified from cDNA with the immunoSEQ multiplex PCR, producing 87-bp fragments spanning the CDR3 region. The amplicons were sequenced using the Illumina HiSeq platform. Turning to the authors' computational methods: Synthetic template baselines were used to correct PCR bias computationally, reads within Hamming distance 2 were collapsed, and singletons that could not be merged were discarded. Reads were aligned against IMGT so that V, D and J genes, CDR3 length and insertions or deletions at six rearrangement sites could be assigned. Within each subset, clonotype counts were normalized to sorted cell number, and only after that were true diversity and Gini coefficients computed with the tcR R package. The overlap coefficient, calculated on TCRB nucleotide sequences, was used to quantify repertoire sharing. Out-of-frame TCRB sequences from naive cells were analyzed as a proxy for the pre-selection repertoire. What TCRdb holds here is the immuneACCESS table cut down to in-frame rearrangements. Part of the clones is not present; checked against another copy, under half of the missing clones reflect an unresolved V gene, and the others are unexplained. V, J and clone size were drawn from that table, and D and trimming were deduced from the DNA. The sample contains under 950,000 clones, about a sixth of them found a single time. Around 0.02% of the sample belongs to the ten largest clones.

V is cut back by 4 bases and J by 5 bases, with 28 bases in the junction unmatched. From the germline V gene, CDR1 is LGHNA and CDR2 is YNFKEQ. Measured from the cysteine to the phenylalanine, the CDR3 is 23 residues long. Solely the CDR3 DNA is kept, with 69 bases framed from the first base. The chain is encoded by TRBV4-2 joined to TRBJ2-5; 13 bases in the junction line up with TRBD2. Sequences were obtained from naive CD4+ T cells from blood. The intended sense of this specimen's cell subset or site label: true naive CD4+ T cells. This receptor was identified in a woman younger than 35 in good health. Here the CDR3 is given as CASSPLPGTSGTRGIARLETQYF. The nucleotide sequence reads TGTGCCAGCAGCCCCCTTCCCGGGACTAGCGGGACCCGGGGGATAGCGAGGTTGGAGACCCAGTACTTC.